These 26 T cell receptor beta chains originate from one sample sequenced in a study of cytomegalovirus exposure and HLA in healthy donors. The PCR contained 60 Vbeta and 13 Jbeta primers. Some clones are missing from TCRdb's copy, which holds only in-frame ones; the method was immunoSEQ multiplex PCR. The table includes about 130,000 clones, around 8.5% detected once. What was sequenced was PBMCs. The receptor source for this set is a man aged 35 to 55 in good health and CMV-seronegative.

This chain connects TRBV7-2 to TRBJ2-1; D is perhaps TRBD2 (6 bases). The CDR3 extends over 15 amino acids. The V end lost 5 bases, the J end lost 8 bases, and 19 bases lay between the germline ends. Germline lookup yields CDR1 SGHTA and CDR2 FQGNSA. The CDR3 nucleotides read TGTGCCAGCAGCCCCGGGATAGCGGACGTAGATGAGCAGTTCTTC. Its translation is CASSPGIADVDEQFF. The complete variable domain, with remaining parts taken from reference TRBV7-2 and TRBJ2-1, reads GAGVSQSPSNKVTEKGKDVELRCDPISGHTALYWYRQSLGQGLEFLIYFQGNSAPDKSGLPSDRFSAERTGGSVSTLTIQRTQQEDSAVYLCASSPGIADVDEQFFGPGTRLTVL.

This sequence joins TRBV19 and TRBJ2-2; D remains unclear. The CDR3 is made up of 13 amino acids. V was shortened by 1 base and J by 8 bases, with 8 bases between the two germline ends. The germline CDR1 and CDR2 sequences are LNHDA and SQIVND (reference sequence). The CDR3 is CASSIGASGELFF. The CDR3 nucleotides read TGTGCCAGTAGTATAGGAGCGAGTGGGGAGCTGTTTTTT. The variable domain in full, with the rest retrieved from reference TRBV19 and TRBJ2-2, is DGGITQSPKYLFRKEGQNVTLSCEQNLNHDAMYWYRQDPGQGLRLIYYSQIVNDFQKGDIAEGYSVSREKKESFPLTVTSAQKNPTAFYLCASSIGASGELFFGEGSRLTVL.

V usage is TRBV7-9 and J usage is TRBJ1-6; no definite D call. The germline CDR1 and CDR2 sequences are SEHNR and FQNEAQ (reference sequence). V dropped 0 bases and J dropped 10 bases, with 13 bases sitting between them. CDR3 length equals 15 residues. The DNA of the CDR3 is TGTGCCAGCAGCTTAGCGAGGGAGGCAGAGTCACCCCTCCACTTT. Residues: CASSLAREAESPLHF.

The chain is built from TRBV5-8 and TRBJ1-2; 7 nucleotides align to TRBD1. Germline CDR1 reads SGHTS; CDR2 reads YDEGEE. This CDR3 contains 16 residues. Unmatched junction bases numbered 9, after V lost 2 bases and J lost 2 bases. The CDR3: CASSLGSVGQNYGYTF. CDR3 DNA: TGTGCCAGCAGCTTAGGGTCAGTGGGACAGAACTATGGCTACACCTTC.

This clone was recorded a few times. The J gene is TRBJ2-7, the V gene TRBV11-2, with D unresolved. CDR3 length: 12 residues. V was shortened by 5 bases and J by 6 bases, with 11 bases between the two germline ends. From germline, CDR1 is SGHAT and CDR2 FQNNGV. CDR3 residues: CASSQPHPEQYF. DNA of the CDR3: TGTGCCAGCAGCCAACCACACCCCGAGCAGTACTTC.

Concerning this clone itself: The junction departs from germline at one end; a sequencing error may be responsible. The chain employs TRBV6-5 and TRBJ1-4, with 9 bases identical to TRBD1. Germline V gene lookup returns CDR1 MNHEY and CDR2 SVGAGI. The CDR3 is made up of 14 amino acids. As DNA, the CDR3 is TGTGCCAGCAGTATGGGACAGGGAAATGGAAAACTGTTTTTT. Translation: CASSMGQGNGKLFF.

J is TRBJ1-6 and V is TRBV18, with 9 bases aligning to TRBD1. This CDR3 is built from 15 residues. Per germline, CDR1 KGHSH and CDR2 LQKENI. The V gene end was trimmed by 6 bases and the J gene end by 5 bases; junction bases not matched to a gene: 5. CDR3 protein: CASSWTGEDNSPLHF. DNA of the CDR3: TGTGCCAGCTCCTGGACAGGGGAAGATAATTCACCCCTCCACTTT.

This clone occurred a few times. This sequence joins TRBV19 and TRBJ1-5, with a weak D call TRBD1 (6 bases). Germline loops: CDR1 LNHDA, CDR2 SQIVND (reference sequence). The V and J ends lost 6 bases and 3 bases respectively, with 21 bases between them. This CDR3 has 17 amino acids. The CDR3 reads CASSVTGPMTFNQPQHF. The DNA for the CDR3 is TGTGCCAGTAGCGTGACAGGACCGATGACGTTCAATCAGCCCCAGCATTTT.

The sample holds a few counts of this clone. V is TRBV2 and J is TRBJ1-1; 9 bases fit TRBD1. Looked up from germline, CDR1 is SNHLY and CDR2 is FYNNEI. The CDR3 length is 16 residues. V was pared by 3 bases and J by 7 bases, with 12 bases of the junction left unmatched. The CDR3 spells CASSDPLRQGESEAFF. As DNA, the CDR3 is TGTGCCAGCAGTGATCCCCTTCGACAGGGGGAAAGTGAAGCTTTCTTT.

This clone appeared a few times. The CDR3 DNA reads as TGTGCCAGCAGTTTAGGACTAAATCAGCCCCAGCATTTT. Translating it yields CASSLGLNQPQHF. The J gene is TRBJ1-5, the V gene TRBV6-5; no clear D. V lost 4 bases to trimming and J lost 4 bases, with 8 bases between them. CDR1 is MNHEY and CDR2 is SVGAGI in the germline V gene. This CDR3 is built from 13 residues.

The gene calls are TRBV4-3 and TRBJ1-4; D possibly corresponds to TRBD1 (5 bases). V gave up 4 bases and J gave up 8 bases, with 17 bases separating them. This CDR3 is 15 amino acids long. From germline, CDR1 is LGHNA and CDR2 YSLEER. CDR3 nucleotide sequence: TGCGCCAGCAGCCCGGTAGGGGAAAGGAACGAAAAACTGTTTTTT. It specifies CASSPVGERNEKLFF.

There are a few counts of this clone. V is TRBV10-3 and J is TRBJ2-7; TRBD1 is a possible D gene (5 bases). Germline V CDR1 and CDR2: ENHRY, SYGVKD. Deletions cut 3 bases from V and 1 base from J, with 7 bases between. This CDR3 is built from 13 residues. CDR3 bases: TGTGCCATCAGTGATCGACAGTCCTACGAGCAGTACTTC. This encodes CAISDRQSYEQYF.

The chain combines TRBV7-8 with TRBJ1-5, with D hard to call. The CDR3 covers 12 residues. V was clipped by 6 bases and J by 7 bases, with 10 bases between them. Germline V CDR1 and CDR2: SGHVS, FQNEAQ. The CDR3 region is CASSIPGQPQHF. Written as DNA, the CDR3 is TGTGCCAGCAGTATCCCGGGGCAGCCCCAGCATTTT. Drawing the rest from reference TRBV7-8 and TRBJ1-5, the complete variable domain is GAGVSQSPRYKVAKRGQDVALRCDPISGHVSLFWYQQALGQGPEFLTYFQNEAQLDKSGLPSDRFFAERPEGSVSTLKIQRTQQEDSAVYLCASSIPGQPQHFGDGTRLSIL.

V and J are TRBV4-2 and TRBJ1-6, with D unclear. The germline V and J ends were trimmed by 1 base and 9 bases, with 10 bases remaining between them. There are 14 residues in the CDR3. The germline V gene has CDR1 LGHNA and CDR2 YNFKEQ. The DNA for the CDR3 is TGTGCCAGCAGCCAAGCGACATACGCTTCACCCCTCCACTTT. It yields the protein CASSQATYASPLHF.

This chain connects TRBV7-2 to TRBJ1-1, with D possibly matching TRBD1 (5 bases). The CDR3 is made up of 13 amino acids. CDR1 is SGHTA and CDR2 is FQGNSA in the germline V gene. The V end lost 1 base, the J end lost 5 bases, and 8 bases lay between the germline ends. As DNA, the CDR3 is TGTGCCAGCAGCTTAGGGGAGGGGACTGAAGCTTTCTTT. Amino acid sequence: CASSLGEGTEAFF.

The chain is built from TRBV6-1 and TRBJ1-4; perhaps TRBD1 as D (5 bases). The CDR3 sequence is 14 residues long. In germline, CDR1 is MNHNS, CDR2 SASEGT. Deletions cut 4 bases from V and 4 bases from J, with 10 bases between. DNA of the CDR3: TGTGCCAGCAGTGTGGGGGGGAGTAATGAAAAACTGTTTTTT. Encoded protein: CASSVGGSNEKLFF.

This clone was observed a handful of times. This chain joins TRBV6-1 and TRBJ1-5; 7 bases agree with TRBD1. Germline V gene lookup returns CDR1 MNHNS and CDR2 SASEGT. V was clipped by 7 bases and J by 9 bases; unmatched bases: 6. The CDR3 length is 12 residues. The CDR3 bases are TGTGCCAGCACGGACAGGCCGGGGCCCCAGCATTTT. As protein: CASTDRPGPQHF.

This clone has more than one count but fewer than ten. This rearrangement joins TRBV6-1 to TRBJ2-2; D perhaps matches TRBD2 (5 bases). V lost 2 bases, J lost 4 bases, and 14 bases lay in between. The CDR3 covers 16 residues. The germline V gene has CDR1 MNHNS and CDR2 SASEGT. The CDR3 here is CASSELSVGGTGELFF. CDR3 nucleotides: TGTGCCAGCAGTGAACTTAGCGTCGGCGGCACCGGGGAGCTGTTTTTT.

This clone was seen a few times. J is TRBJ1-5 and V is TRBV10-3; TRBD1 matches 7 bases. The V and J ends lost 3 bases and 3 bases, in that order; junction bases with no gene match: 5. Per germline, CDR1 ENHRY and CDR2 SYGVKD. This CDR3 is 15 amino acids long. CDR3 nucleotides: TGTGCCATCAGTGACCCGGGACAGAACAATCAGCCCCAGCATTTT. Translating gives CAISDPGQNNQPQHF.

Only a few counts were recorded for this clone. This rearrangement joins TRBV2 to TRBJ1-1, with 7 nucleotides matching TRBD1. Losses at the gene ends were 0 bases for V and 4 bases for J; bases not matched to a gene: 8. The germline gives CDR1 SNHLY, CDR2 FYNNEI. The CDR3 has 16 residues. CDR3 protein: CASSEARDRGFTEAFF. CDR3 nucleotide sequence: TGTGCCAGCAGTGAAGCTCGGGACAGAGGATTCACTGAAGCTTTCTTT.

The rearrangement uses TRBV19 and TRBJ2-2; 10 bases line up with TRBD1. There are 15 residues in the CDR3. V dropped 1 base and J dropped 5; count of bases not matched to a gene: 1. Germline V gene data show CDR1 as LNHDA and CDR2 as SQIVND (reference sequence). CDR3 DNA sequence: TGTGCCAGTAGTATAGGGACAGGGGGAACCGGGGAGCTGTTTTTT. It encodes CASSIGTGGTGELFF.

The genes are TRBV19 and TRBJ1-1; D gene ambiguous. The germline V gene has CDR1 LNHDA and CDR2 SQIVND (reference sequence). The V end lost 3 bases, the J end lost 2 bases, and 10 bases lay between the germline ends. The CDR3 loop spans 14 amino acids. The CDR3 spells CASSIGTANTEAFF. The CDR3 coding sequence is TGTGCCAGTAGTATTGGTACAGCTAACACTGAAGCTTTCTTT.

V usage is TRBV25-1 and J usage is TRBJ1-1; 7 bases fit TRBD1. Germline V gene sequence: CDR1 MGHDK, CDR2 SYGVNS. V lost 1 base to trimming and J lost 5 bases; unmatched junction nucleotides: 7. This CDR3 region has 15 residues. This CDR3 reads CASSESTGRGTEAFF. The CDR3 nucleotides are TGTGCCAGCAGTGAATCGACAGGGCGTGGGACTGAAGCTTTCTTT.

Concerning this clone itself: At one end, the junction sequence differs from germline, possibly due to a read error. V is TRBV27 and J is TRBJ1-4; the match to TRBD1 covers 9 bases. Germline V lookup: CDR1 MNHEY, CDR2 SMNVEV (reference sequence). The CDR3 is made up of 15 amino acids. The CDR3 DNA is TGTGCCAGCAGTTTAAGAGGGACAGGGAGTGAAGAACTGTTTTTT. It codes for CASSLRGTGSEELFF.

In its sample, this clone was seen a few times. This chain connects TRBV5-1 to TRBJ2-2, with D perhaps TRBD2 (5 bases). V was trimmed by 1 base and J by 1 base, leaving 11 bases between them. Looked up from germline, CDR1 is SGHRS and CDR2 is YFSETQ. The CDR3 consists of 16 residues. CDR3 DNA sequence: TGCGCCAGCAGCTTGAGTGTAGGGAGGAACACCGGGGAGCTGTTTTTT. It is translated as CASSLSVGRNTGELFF.

The rearrangement uses TRBV6-6 and TRBJ1-3; the D is unclear. Trimming cost V 0 bases and J 7 bases, with 4 bases left between them. CDR3 length: 12 residues. Germline CDR1 MNHNY, CDR2 SVGAGI (reference sequence). CDR3 bases: TGTGCCAGCAGTTACTCGAGGAACACCATATATTTT. Its translation: CASSYSRNTIYF.